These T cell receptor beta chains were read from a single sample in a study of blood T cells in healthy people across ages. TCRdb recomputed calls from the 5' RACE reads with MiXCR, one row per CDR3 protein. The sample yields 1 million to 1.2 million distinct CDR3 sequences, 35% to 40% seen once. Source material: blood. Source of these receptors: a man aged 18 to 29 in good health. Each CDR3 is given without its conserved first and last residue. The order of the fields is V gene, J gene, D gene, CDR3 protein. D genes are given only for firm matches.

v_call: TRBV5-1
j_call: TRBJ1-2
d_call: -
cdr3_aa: ASAARGGNYGYT

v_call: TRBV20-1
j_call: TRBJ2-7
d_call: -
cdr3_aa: SAETDYEQY

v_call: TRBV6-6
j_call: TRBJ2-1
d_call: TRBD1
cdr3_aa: ASSDRTGNEQF

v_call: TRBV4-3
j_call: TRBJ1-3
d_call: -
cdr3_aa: ASSQVSNTIY

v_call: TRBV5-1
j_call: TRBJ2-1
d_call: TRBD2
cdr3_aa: ASSYRTRSYNEQF

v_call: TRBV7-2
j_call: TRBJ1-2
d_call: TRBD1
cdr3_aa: ASSFNTGGETEYGYT

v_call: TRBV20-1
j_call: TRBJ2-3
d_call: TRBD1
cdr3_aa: SATTGQARADTQY

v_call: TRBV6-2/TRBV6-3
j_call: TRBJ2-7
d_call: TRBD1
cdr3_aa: ASSYTRTGSREQY

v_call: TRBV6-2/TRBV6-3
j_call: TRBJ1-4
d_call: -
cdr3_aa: ASSYALGRANEKLF

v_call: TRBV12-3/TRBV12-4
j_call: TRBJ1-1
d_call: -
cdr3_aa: ASSLVFGEAF

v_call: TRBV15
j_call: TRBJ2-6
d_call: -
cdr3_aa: ATSSGSGANVLT

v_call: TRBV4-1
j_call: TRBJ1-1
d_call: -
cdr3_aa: ASSQGIGTEAF

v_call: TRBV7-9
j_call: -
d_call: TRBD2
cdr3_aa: ASSSFLAGGPYNEQY

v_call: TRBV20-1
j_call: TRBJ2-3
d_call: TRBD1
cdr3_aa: SAREDRGADTQY

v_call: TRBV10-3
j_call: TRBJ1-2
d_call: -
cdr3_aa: ATLVQGKIYGYT

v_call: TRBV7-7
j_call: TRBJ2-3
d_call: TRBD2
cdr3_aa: ASSLGAGGRTDTQY

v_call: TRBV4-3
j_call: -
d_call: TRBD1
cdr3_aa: ASSQETGQDFPYEQY

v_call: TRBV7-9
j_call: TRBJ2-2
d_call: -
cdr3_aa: ASSLPGTMNTGELF

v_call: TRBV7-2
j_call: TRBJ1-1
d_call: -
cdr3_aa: ASSLSSGTNLEAF

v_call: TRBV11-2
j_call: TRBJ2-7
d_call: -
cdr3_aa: ASSLDGGHYEQY

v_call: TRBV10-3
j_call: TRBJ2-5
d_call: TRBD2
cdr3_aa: AISDGLAGLETQY

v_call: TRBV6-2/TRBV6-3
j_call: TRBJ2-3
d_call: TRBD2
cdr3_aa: ASSYLSGGLTDTQY

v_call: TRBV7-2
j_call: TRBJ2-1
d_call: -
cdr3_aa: ASSTYYNEQF

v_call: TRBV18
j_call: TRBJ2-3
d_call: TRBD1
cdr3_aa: ASSWTGNADTQY

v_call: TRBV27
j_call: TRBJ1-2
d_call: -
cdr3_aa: ASSPDPFTNYGYT

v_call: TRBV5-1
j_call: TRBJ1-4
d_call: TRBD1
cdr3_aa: ASSLGQGGENLF

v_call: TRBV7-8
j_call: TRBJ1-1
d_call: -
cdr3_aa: ASSFSQGDTEAF

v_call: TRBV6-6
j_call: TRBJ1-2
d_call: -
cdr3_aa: ASSYGVEEYGYT

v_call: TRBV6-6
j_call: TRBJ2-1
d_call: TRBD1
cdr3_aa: ASSFLNGQGAYNEQF

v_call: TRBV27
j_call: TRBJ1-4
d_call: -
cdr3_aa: ASSLFPEFEKLF

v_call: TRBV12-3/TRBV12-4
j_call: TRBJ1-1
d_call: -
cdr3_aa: ASSAFRGTEAF

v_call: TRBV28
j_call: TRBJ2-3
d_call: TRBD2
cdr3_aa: ASIDGGERTQY

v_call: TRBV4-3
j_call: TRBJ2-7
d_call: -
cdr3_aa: ASSQVNSGLYEQY

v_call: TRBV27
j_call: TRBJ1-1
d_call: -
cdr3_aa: ASSWQPTSEAF

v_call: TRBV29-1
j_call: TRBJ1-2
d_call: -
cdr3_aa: SVNRRTGILPAGYT

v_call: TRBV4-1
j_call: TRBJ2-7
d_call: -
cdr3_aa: ASSPLEEFPYEQY

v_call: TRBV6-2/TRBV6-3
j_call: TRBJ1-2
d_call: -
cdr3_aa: ASSSPGEEGYGYT

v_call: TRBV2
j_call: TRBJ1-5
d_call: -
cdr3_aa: ASVRAITSAGNQPQH

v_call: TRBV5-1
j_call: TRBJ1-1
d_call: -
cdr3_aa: ASSPTSAKEAF

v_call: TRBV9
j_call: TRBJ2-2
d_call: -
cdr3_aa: ASNTGWGGTGELF

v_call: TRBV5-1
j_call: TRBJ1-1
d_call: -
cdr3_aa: ASSLGRVTTEAF

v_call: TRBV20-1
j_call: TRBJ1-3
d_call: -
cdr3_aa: SARVWGTGGGGNTIY

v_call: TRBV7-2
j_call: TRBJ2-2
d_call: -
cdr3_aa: ASSLGPRTGELF

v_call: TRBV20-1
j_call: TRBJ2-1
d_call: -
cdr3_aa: SAARGENEQF

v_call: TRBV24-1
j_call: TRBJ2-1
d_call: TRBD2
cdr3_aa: AASDSGGDNEQF

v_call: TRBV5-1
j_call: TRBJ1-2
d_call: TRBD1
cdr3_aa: ASSRRQGAHRGYT

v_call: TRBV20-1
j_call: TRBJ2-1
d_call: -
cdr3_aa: SARLGGYNEQF

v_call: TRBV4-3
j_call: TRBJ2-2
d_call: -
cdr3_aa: ASSQDPTAMNTGELF

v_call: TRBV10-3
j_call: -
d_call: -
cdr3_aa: ATDMGSYNEQY

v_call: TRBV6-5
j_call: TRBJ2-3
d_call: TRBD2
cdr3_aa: ASSYERGVKDTQY

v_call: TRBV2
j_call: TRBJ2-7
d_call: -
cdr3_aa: ASAKSSYEQY

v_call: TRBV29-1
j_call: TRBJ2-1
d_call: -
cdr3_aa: SVGASTGRNEQF

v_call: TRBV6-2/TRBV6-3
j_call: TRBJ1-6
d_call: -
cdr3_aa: ASSTGRKSSYNSPLH

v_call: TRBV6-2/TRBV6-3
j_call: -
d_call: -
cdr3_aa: ASSPSPAGAQETQY

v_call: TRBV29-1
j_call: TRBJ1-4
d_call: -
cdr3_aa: SVEEGGKLF

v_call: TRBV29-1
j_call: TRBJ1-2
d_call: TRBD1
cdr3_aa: SVYPRGPYGYT

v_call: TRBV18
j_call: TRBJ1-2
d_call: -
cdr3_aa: ASSPSSTRPGDGYT